This T cell receptor beta chain was recovered during a study of beta chain features in type 1 diabetes. The study, taken as a whole, reports: In all four CD4+ subsets, TCRB CDR3 length was significantly, moderately reduced in type 1 diabetes. No resolution was reached here on whether HLA type influences TCRB rearrangement. Sequencing from cDNA could over-represent high-TCR-expressing cells.

The whole isolated RNA underwent reverse transcription, so sequencing captured expressed TCRB transcripts. Profiled with immunoSEQ multiplex PCR; TCRdb holds only in-frame clones, not every one. The sample lists some 640,000 clones; 11% to 15% were seen once. Based on CD45RO/CCR7/CD25/CD127/CD95/CD27, CD4+ regulatory, stem cell-like memory, naive and central memory cells were sorted. Trimming stripped 5 bases from V and 4 bases from J, with 12 bases between. CDR1 is GTSNPN, CDR2 SVGIG, per germline (reference sequence). The CDR3 totals 13 residues. This clone showed up just a few times. The antigen remains unidentified.

The TCR originated in a man aged 18-30 years with type 1 diabetes. Sequences were obtained from naive CD4+ T cells from blood. The chain joins TRBV30 to TRBJ2-1; a weak D match, TRBD2 (6 bases). This CDR3 is CAWAREHYNEQFF. CDR3 nucleotide sequence: TGTGCCTGGGCTCGGGAGCATTACAATGAGCAGTTCTTC.